This TCR beta chain originates from a study of T cell responses to AZD1222 COVID-19 vaccine. Study-level results: Samples come after the peak T cell response, not at day 14. The study reported that nearly half of spike-specific TCRs target unmutated variant regions. Mapped onto spike, vaccine-associated CD4 TCRs spanned it and were dominant at 160-218 and 743-854. At baseline, just five to seven AZD1222 recipients tested seropositive.

V lost 1 base and J lost 4, with 7 bases in between. Germline CDR1 is MNHNS and CDR2 is SASEGT. CDR3 length equals 13 residues. Worth noting for this clone: What it binds is unknown.

This table comes from immunoSEQ multiplex PCR, and its TCRdb copy is limited to in-frame clones, with some not included. Here the sample spans 90,000 to 150,000 clones, roughly 89% being singletons. This chain joins TRBV6-1 and TRBJ1-2; D ambiguous. The TCR was taken from an adult who received the AZD1222 COVID-19 vaccine. This specimen consisted of peripheral blood, obtained 28 days after the second AZD1222 dose. CDR3 coding DNA: TGTGCCAGCAGTGAAGTGGCAGTCTATGGCTACACCTTC. This sequence encodes CASSEVAVYGYTF.